One and the same sample provided the 13 T cell receptor beta chains below, sequenced in a study of CD8 T cells in Susac syndrome. The RNA input was 0.5 to 1 ug, and it was reverse transcribed with random hexamers. One entry per CDR3 protein, called by TCRdb with MiXCR from the immunoSEQ multiplex PCR reads. The sample carries tens of thousands of distinct CDR3 sequences, around 93% recorded once. Sample: CD4+ T cells from PBMCs. The receptors come from a human donor with Susac syndrome.

This rearrangement joins TRBV6-2 or TRBV6-3 to TRBJ2-2, with 7 bases lining up with TRBD1. CDR1 is MNHEY, CDR2 SVGEGT, per germline. CDR3 length: 15 amino acids. Trimming removed 4 bases from V and 4 bases from J; junction bases left unmatched: 6. Here the CDR3 reads CASSWTTGLTGELFF. The CDR3 nucleotides are TGTGCCAGCAGTTGGACGACAGGGCTCACCGGGGAGCTGTTTTTT.

The chain uses TRBV29-1 and TRBJ2-5; no clear D. The V gene lost 6 bases and the J gene lost 2 bases, with 7 bases spanning the gap. Germline CDR1 reads SQVTM; CDR2 reads ANQGSEA. This CDR3 is built from 11 residues. The CDR3 region has the DNA TGCAGCGTCGTATTGCAAGAGACCCAGTACTTC. Translated: CSVVLQETQYF. The variable domain in full, completed from reference TRBV29-1 and TRBJ2-5, reads SAVISQKPSRDICQRGTSLTIQCQVDSQVTMMFWYRQQPGQSLTLIATANQGSEATYESGFVIDKFPISRPNLTFSTLTVSNMSPEDSSIYLCSVVLQETQYFGPGTRLLVL.

The J gene is TRBJ2-1, the V gene TRBV3-1; TRBD1 is a possible D gene (5 bases). Germline V lookup: CDR1 LGHDT, CDR2 YNNKEL (reference sequence). V was shortened by 0 bases and J by 2 bases, with 8 bases between the two germline ends. The CDR3 consists of 15 residues. The CDR3 coding sequence is TGTGCCAGCAGCCAAGAGGGCAGGGCCTACAATGAGCAGTTCTTC. It specifies CASSQEGRAYNEQFF.

The rearrangement links TRBV5-1 to TRBJ2-2, with D possibly called TRBD1 or TRBD2 (6 bases each). Germline V gene sequence: CDR1 SGHRS, CDR2 YFSETQ. This CDR3 contains 17 residues. Trimming took 0 bases from V and 3 from J, leaving 15 bases between them. The CDR3 DNA reads TGCGCCAGCAGCTTGGTCCTTCCGGGGGCGGACACCGGGGAGCTGTTTTTT. Protein product: CASSLVLPGADTGELFF.

V and J are TRBV2 and TRBJ2-7, with D unresolved. Trimming shortened V by 4 bases and J by 2 bases, and 15 bases separated the two germline ends. CDR1 is SNHLY and CDR2 is FYNNEI in the germline V gene. This CDR3 has 15 amino acids. The CDR3 bases are TGTGCCAGCAGTGCGACCCCTACAACCGCCTACGAGCAGTACTTC. Its protein product is CASSATPTTAYEQYF.

The chain joins TRBV6-5 to TRBJ2-3; 10 bases match TRBD1. CDR3 size: 14 residues. Germline V gene sequence: CDR1 MNHEY, CDR2 SVGAGI. V shed 6 bases, J shed 10 bases, and the junction held 10 bases outside the gene matches. The CDR3 sequence is CASRIETGGAPQYF. DNA for the CDR3: TGTGCCAGCAGAATAGAGACAGGGGGCGCCCCGCAGTATTTT.

Only one count was recorded for this clonotype. The rearrangement links TRBV20-1 to TRBJ2-7, with 7 bases fitting TRBD1. J was trimmed by 0 bases and V by 0 bases; bases with no gene match: 5. Germline V gene lookup returns CDR1 DFQATT and CDR2 SNEGSKA (reference sequence). The CDR3 extends over 15 amino acids. CDR3 nucleotides: TGCAGTGCTAGAGAATTACAGGGGCCCTCCTACGAGCAGTACTTC. Its translation: CSARELQGPSYEQYF.

J is TRBJ2-7 and V is TRBV18; possible D gene TRBD2, 7 bases. This CDR3 has 13 amino acids. V lost 5 bases and J 5 bases, leaving 13 bases between the germline ends. CDR1 is KGHSH, CDR2 LQKENI, per germline. The CDR3 coding sequence is TGTGCCAGCTCATACAGGGAGGGGGACGAGCAGTACTTC. Translated: CASSYREGDEQYF.

The rearrangement links TRBV30 to TRBJ2-5, with 9 bases lining up with TRBD1. The CDR3 covers 15 residues. Germline lookup yields CDR1 GTSNPN and CDR2 SVGIG (reference sequence). Trimming took 2 bases from V and 7 from J; bases not matched to a gene: 11. CDR3 DNA sequence: TGTGCCTGGAGTTCACCACGGACAGGGGTTGGGACCCAGTACTTC. Protein sequence: CAWSSPRTGVGTQYF.

This chain uses TRBV20-1 with TRBJ2-1; 9 bases are a match to TRBD2. J lost 5 bases, V lost 0 bases, and 11 bases had no gene match. Germline CDR1 DFQATT, CDR2 SNEGSKA (reference sequence). The CDR3 sequence is 17 residues long. CDR3 DNA sequence: TGCAGTGCTAGAGATGGCGCTAGCGGGGCGTTTGACAATGAGCAGTTCTTC. Its protein is CSARDGASGAFDNEQFF.

This clonotype was seen once. The chain recombines TRBV19 with TRBJ1-1; possibly TRBD1 for D (5 bases). This CDR3 spans 14 amino acids. V was shortened by 3 bases and J by 6 bases, with 14 bases between the two germline ends. Per germline, CDR1 LNHDA and CDR2 SQIVND (reference sequence). The DNA of the CDR3 is TGTGCCAGTAGTATCATATCAGTCAGGGCTGAAGCTTTCTTT. Translating gives CASSIISVRAEAFF.

The chain uses TRBV19 and TRBJ2-1; no clear D. Trimming cost V 3 bases and J 9 bases, with 9 bases left between them. Germline lookup yields CDR1 LNHDA and CDR2 SQIVND (reference sequence). This CDR3 comprises 12 residues. In DNA, the CDR3 is TGTGCCAGTAGTATCCGGGCCTCTGAGCAGTTCTTC. Its protein is CASSIRASEQFF.

The gene calls are TRBV7-8 and TRBJ2-5; 8 bases line up with TRBD1. This CDR3 comprises 17 residues. Trimming took 1 base from V and 0 from J; bases not matched to a gene: 7. Germline V gene sequence: CDR1 SGHVS, CDR2 FQNEAQ. The CDR3 DNA sequence: TGTGCCAGCAGCTTAGAAGGGACAGGCTGGTACCAAGAGACCCAGTACTTC. Protein sequence: CASSLEGTGWYQETQYF.